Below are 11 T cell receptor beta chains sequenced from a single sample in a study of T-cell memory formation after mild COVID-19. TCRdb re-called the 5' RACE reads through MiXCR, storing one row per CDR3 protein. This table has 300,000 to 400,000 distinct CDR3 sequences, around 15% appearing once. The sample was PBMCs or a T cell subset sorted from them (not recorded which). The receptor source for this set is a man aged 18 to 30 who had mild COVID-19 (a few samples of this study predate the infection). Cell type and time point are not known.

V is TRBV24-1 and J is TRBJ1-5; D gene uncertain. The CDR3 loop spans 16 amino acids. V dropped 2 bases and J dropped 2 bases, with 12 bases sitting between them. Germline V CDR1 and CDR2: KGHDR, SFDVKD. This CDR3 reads CATSDSGLMGNQPQHF. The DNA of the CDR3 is TGTGCCACCAGTGATTCCGGGTTAATGGGCAATCAGCCCCAGCATTTT.

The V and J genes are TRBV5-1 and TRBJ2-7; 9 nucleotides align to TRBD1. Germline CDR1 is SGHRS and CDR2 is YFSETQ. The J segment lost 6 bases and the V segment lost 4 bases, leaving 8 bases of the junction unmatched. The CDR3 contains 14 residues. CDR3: CASSEGQGVSEQYF. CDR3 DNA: TGCGCCAGCAGCGAGGGACAGGGTGTGTCCGAGCAGTACTTC.

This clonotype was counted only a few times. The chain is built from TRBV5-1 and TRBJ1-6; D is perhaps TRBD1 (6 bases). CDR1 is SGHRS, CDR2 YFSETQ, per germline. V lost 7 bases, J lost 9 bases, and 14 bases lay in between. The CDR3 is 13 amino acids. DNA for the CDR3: TGCGCCAGCTCGAACAGGGAGCGTTCACCCCTCCACTTT. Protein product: CASSNRERSPLHF.

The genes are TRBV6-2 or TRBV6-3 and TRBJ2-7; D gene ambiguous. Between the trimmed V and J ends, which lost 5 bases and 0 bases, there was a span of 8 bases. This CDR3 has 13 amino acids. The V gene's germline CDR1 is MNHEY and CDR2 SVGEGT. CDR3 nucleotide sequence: TGTGCCAGCAGTCGAGCCGGCTCCTACGAGCAGTACGTC. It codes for CASSRAGSYEQYV.

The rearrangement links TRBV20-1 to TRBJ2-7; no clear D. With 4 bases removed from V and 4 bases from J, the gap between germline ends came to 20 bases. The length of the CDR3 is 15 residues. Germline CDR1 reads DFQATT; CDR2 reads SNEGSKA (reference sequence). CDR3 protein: CSATGSQENIYEQYF. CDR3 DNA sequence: TGCAGTGCTACCGGAAGCCAGGAGAACATTTACGAGCAGTACTTC.

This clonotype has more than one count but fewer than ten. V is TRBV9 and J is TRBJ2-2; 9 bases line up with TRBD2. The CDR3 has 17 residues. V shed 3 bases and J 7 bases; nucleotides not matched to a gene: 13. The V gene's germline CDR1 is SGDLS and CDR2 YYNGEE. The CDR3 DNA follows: TGTGCCAGCAGCGCACCTGCGGGGGGGCCGGACAGCGGGGAGCTGTTTTTT. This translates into CASSAPAGGPDSGELFF.

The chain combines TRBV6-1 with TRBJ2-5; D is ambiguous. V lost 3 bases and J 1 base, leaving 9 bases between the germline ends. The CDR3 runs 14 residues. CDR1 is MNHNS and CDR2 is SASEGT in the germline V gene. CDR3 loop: CASSDFAVQETQYF. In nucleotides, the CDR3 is TGTGCCAGCAGTGACTTTGCGGTCCAAGAGACCCAGTACTTC.

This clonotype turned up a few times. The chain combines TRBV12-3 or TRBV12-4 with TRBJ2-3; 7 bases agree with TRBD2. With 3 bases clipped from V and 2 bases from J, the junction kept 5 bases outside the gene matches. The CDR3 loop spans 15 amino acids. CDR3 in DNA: TGTGCCAGCAGTTTCTCTAGCGGATACACAGATACGCAGTATTTT. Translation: CASSFSSGYTDTQYF.

For the CDR3, the DNA is TGTGCCAGTAGTATGAACAGGGGAGAGGAGGAGCTGTTTTTT. Translated, it gives CASSMNRGEEELFF. The chain recombines TRBV19 with TRBJ2-2, with TRBD1 matching 7 bases. This CDR3 spans 14 amino acids. Germline V gene sequence: CDR1 LNHDA, CDR2 SQIVND (reference sequence). V gave up 3 bases and J gave up 10 bases; unmatched junction bases: 8.

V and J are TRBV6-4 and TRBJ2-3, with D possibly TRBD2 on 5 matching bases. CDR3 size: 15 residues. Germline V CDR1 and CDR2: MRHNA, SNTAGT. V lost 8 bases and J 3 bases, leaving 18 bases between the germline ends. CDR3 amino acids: CASSPDGKVTDTQYF. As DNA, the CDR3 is TGTGCCAGCTCCCCGGACGGGAAAGTAACAGATACGCAGTATTTT.

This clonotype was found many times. The DNA of the CDR3 is TGTGCCAGCAGTAGGATCACTAGCACAGATACGCAGTATTTT. Residues: CASSRITSTDTQYF. This chain connects TRBV7-9 to TRBJ2-3; no clear D gene. The CDR3 runs to 14 residues. In germline, CDR1 is SEHNR, CDR2 FQNEAQ (reference sequence). Trimming cost V 6 bases and J 0 bases, with 10 bases left between them.